Below, 16 T cell receptor beta chains from the same sample are listed, as sequenced in a study of cytomegalovirus exposure and HLA in healthy donors. TCRdb keeps only in-frame clones here, not all; method: immunoSEQ multiplex PCR. The data show about 160,000 clones, 70% to 90% seen once. Sequencing used PBMCs. The receptor source for this set is a man aged 25-40 years in good health and CMV-seropositive.

This chain links TRBV4-1 with TRBJ1-2, with TRBD1 matching 10 bases. In germline, CDR1 is MGHRA, CDR2 YSYEKL. V shed 1 base, J shed 6 bases, and the junction held 8 bases outside the gene matches. The length of the CDR3 is 16 residues. The CDR3 coding sequence is TGCGCCAGCAGCCAAGTCCGGGACAGGGGCGAGAATGGCTACACCTTC. This codes for CASSQVRDRGENGYTF.

The chain links TRBV7-2 to TRBJ2-2; no definite D call. Germline CDR1 SGHTA, CDR2 FQGNSA. V was pared by 4 bases and J by 1 base, with 10 bases between. This CDR3 is built from 15 residues. This CDR3 is CASSSAFGNTGELFF. CDR3 DNA: TGTGCCAGCAGCTCCGCATTCGGGAACACCGGGGAGCTGTTTTTT.

V gene TRBV7-9 combines with J gene TRBJ1-2; D gene uncertain. V was pared by 3 bases and J by 3 bases, with 11 bases between. The CDR3 consists of 14 residues. Germline V lookup: CDR1 SEHNR, CDR2 FQNEAQ (reference sequence). The CDR3 nucleotides are TGTGCCAGCAGCTTCAGCGGCATGGACTATGGCTACACCTTC. This translates into CASSFSGMDYGYTF.

The gene calls are TRBV2 and TRBJ1-1, with TRBD1 matching 9 bases. Per germline, CDR1 SNHLY and CDR2 FYNNEI. The V gene end was trimmed by 6 bases and the J gene end by 11 bases; junction bases not matched to a gene: 22. The CDR3 covers 17 residues. In DNA form, the CDR3 reads TGTGCCAGCAGAGCAAGATATAACCGGGACAGGGAAGTTGGCGCTTTCTTT. Protein: CASRARYNRDREVGAFF.

This chain joins TRBV13 and TRBJ2-7, with 9 nucleotides matching TRBD1. Losses at the gene ends were 3 bases for V and 4 bases for J; bases not matched to a gene: 7. In germline, CDR1 is PRHDT, CDR2 FYEKMQ (reference sequence). CDR3 length: 15 residues. Written as DNA, the CDR3 is TGTGCCAGCAGCTTTACCGGGACAGGGTCGTACGAGCAGTACTTC. Its translation: CASSFTGTGSYEQYF.

V gene TRBV11-3 combines with J gene TRBJ2-5, with 10 nucleotides matching TRBD1. V trimming: 1 base; J trimming: 3 bases; junction bases outside the gene matches: 5. Germline V gene sequence: CDR1 SGHNT, CDR2 YENEEA. The length of the CDR3 is 16 residues. Written as DNA, the CDR3 is TGTGCCAGCAGCTTAGGTTCCGGGACAGGGGAAGAGACCCAGTACTTC. This gives the protein CASSLGSGTGEETQYF.

The genes are TRBV6-1 and TRBJ2-2; 8 positions agree with TRBD1. Germline CDR1 reads MNHNS; CDR2 reads SASEGT. The CDR3 is 14 residues long. Germline trimming cut 5 bases from V and 4 bases from J; bases unmatched to any gene: 3. CDR3 sequence (DNA): TGTGCCAGCAGTTGGGACAGGACCACCGGGGAGCTGTTTTTT. This gives the protein CASSWDRTTGELFF.

This chain uses TRBV27 with TRBJ2-3; possibly TRBD2 for D (6 bases). The CDR3 contains 12 residues. Germline assignment: CDR1 MNHEY and CDR2 SMNVEV (reference sequence). With 5 bases removed from V and 9 bases from J, the gap between germline ends came to 12 bases. This CDR3 reads CASSPRGGTQYF. The CDR3 nucleotides are TGTGCCAGCAGTCCGCGGGGAGGCACGCAGTATTTT.

This chain links TRBV10-1 with TRBJ2-7; D possibly corresponds to TRBD2 (7 bases). Germline loops: CDR1 WNHNN, CDR2 SYGVQD (reference sequence). Trimming removed 8 bases from V and 3 bases from J, with 23 bases in between. The CDR3 is made up of 16 amino acids. CDR3 residues: CASLRGRLAPHYEQYF. The CDR3 DNA reads as TGCGCCAGCCTCAGGGGAAGACTAGCCCCCCACTACGAGCAGTACTTC.

V gene TRBV12-5 combines with J gene TRBJ1-1, with D unresolved. V lost 0 bases, J lost 1 base, and 3 bases lay in between. Germline CDR1 is LGHNT and CDR2 is FRNRAP. The CDR3 runs to 13 residues. The CDR3 nucleotides read TGTGCTAGTGGTTTGGTCCGGAACACTGAAGCTTTCTTT. Translation: CASGLVRNTEAFF.

This chain uses TRBV19 with TRBJ1-1; 12 bases agree with TRBD1. Losses at the gene ends were 6 bases for V and 4 bases for J; bases not matched to a gene: 6. The CDR3 runs to 15 residues. Germline CDR1 and CDR2: LNHDA and SQIVND (reference sequence). In DNA, the CDR3 is TGTGCCAGTAGGAAAGGGACAGGGGGCGGCACTGAAGCTTTCTTT. This translates into CASRKGTGGGTEAFF.

This clone was seen only once. V is TRBV5-1 and J is TRBJ2-3, with TRBD2 matching over 9 bases. J gave up 6 bases and V 4 bases, and 12 bases lay outside the gene matches. Germline V CDR1 and CDR2: SGHRS, YFSETQ. The CDR3 is 16 amino acids. CDR3 region: CASSPTSGQRPDTQYF. The CDR3, as DNA: TGCGCCAGCAGCCCGACTAGCGGTCAGAGACCCGATACGCAGTATTTT.

This rearrangement joins TRBV2 to TRBJ2-7, with TRBD1 as a possible D gene (5 bases). The V end was cut by 8 bases, the J end by 2 bases, with 16 bases between. This CDR3 has 14 residues. Germline-derived CDR1 and CDR2 are SNHLY and FYNNEI. The CDR3 region is CASETVSRAYEQYF. CDR3 bases: TGTGCCAGCGAGACAGTCTCGCGAGCCTACGAGCAGTACTTC.

The chain is built from TRBV7-6 and TRBJ1-4; 7 bases map to TRBD1. Germline values: CDR1 SGHVS, CDR2 FNYEAQ. V lost 3 bases and J lost 0; bases outside the gene matches: 4. The CDR3 consists of 16 residues. The CDR3 loop reads CASSFYRGTTNEKLFF. CDR3 in DNA: TGTGCCAGCAGCTTTTACAGGGGAACAACTAATGAAAAACTGTTTTTT.

This chain links TRBV7-2 with TRBJ1-4; the match to TRBD1 covers 7 bases. Per the germline V gene, CDR1 is SGHTA and CDR2 is FQGNSA. The V and J ends lost 5 bases and 4 bases, in that order; junction bases with no gene match: 10. The CDR3 consists of 16 residues. CDR3 residues: CASSPRQGDFNEKLFF. For the CDR3, the DNA is TGTGCCAGCAGCCCGCGACAGGGAGACTTTAATGAAAAACTGTTTTTT. The full variable domain, completed using reference TRBV7-2 and TRBJ1-4, is GAGVSQSPSNKVTEKGKDVELRCDPISGHTALYWYRQSLGQGLEFLIYFQGNSAPDKSGLPSDRFSAERTGGSVSTLTIQRTQQEDSAVYLCASSPRQGDFNEKLFFGSGTQLSVL.

The chain recombines TRBV6-5 with TRBJ2-2; 7 bases align to TRBD2. Germline V lookup: CDR1 MNHEY, CDR2 SVGAGI. The CDR3 loop spans 15 amino acids. Losses at the gene ends were 6 bases for V and 2 bases for J; bases not matched to a gene: 6. The CDR3 is CASRVGGYNTGELFF. The DNA for the CDR3 is TGTGCCAGCAGGGTGGGGGGGTATAACACCGGGGAGCTGTTTTTT.